This TCR beta chain was identified in a study of tumor-infiltrating lymphocytes in primary liver carcinoma. Study overall: The study included patients who were men and women aged 30 to 69 years.

Findings of the study overall: Tumor top-250-clone fractions significantly exceeded those of blood (p = 0.039). Tumor-adjacent and tumor-blood pairs displayed less overlap than did pairs of tumor regions.

Co-extracted RNA and DNA came from about 19-30 mg of unsorted bulk tissue. In this sample, this clonotype turned up a few times. The target antigen is unknown. Germline V gives CDR1 MNHNS, CDR2 SASEGT. The CDR3 is 16 amino acids. J was trimmed by 15 bases and V by 6 bases; bases with no gene match: 21. A constant-region primer served to make TCR beta cDNA from around 540 ng total RNA. Libraries for TCR beta were built through three nested multiplex PCR rounds, which together made up a slightly modified ARM-PCR procedure. TRBV1-TRBV30 forward and Cbeta reverse primers drove the first two roughly 10-cycle rounds. A single record per CDR3 protein comes from TCRdb applying MiXCR to the multiplex PCR reads. The sample carries approximately 92,000 distinct CDR3 sequences, around 63% recorded once.

This clonotype was sampled from a woman in her fifties or sixties with primary liver carcinoma and hepatitis B virus infection. Sequenced: liver tumor tissue from sampling region 5. Stated subset: tumor region T5, tumor centre. The chain recombines TRBV6-1 with TRBJ2-1; 9 bases are a match to TRBD2. The CDR3 DNA sequence: TGTGCCAGCAGATTCCACCCTGATAGCGGGAGAATAGTGCGGTTCTTC. It encodes CASRFHPDSGRIVRFF.